The 7 T cell receptor beta chains listed next were all sequenced from one sample in a study of blood T cell repertoires in COVID-19. Sequenced by immunoSEQ multiplex PCR; TCRdb stores in-frame clones only, minus some. This table has 70,000 or so clones, 80% to 90% appearing once. Sequenced material: peripheral blood. These receptor sequences come from a woman between 50 and 59 years old with acute or convalescent COVID-19.

The chain joins TRBV3-1 (or the pseudogene TRBV3-2) to TRBJ2-7; 8 bases match TRBD2. Trimming took 6 bases from V and 1 from J; bases not matched to a gene: 5. Germline assignment: CDR1 LGHDT and CDR2 YNNKEL (reference sequence). This CDR3 region has 14 residues. The CDR3 DNA follows: TGTGCCAGCAGGGTCAGCGGGGGTTCCTACGAGCAGTACTTC. Its translation is CASRVSGGSYEQYF.

Only a few counts were recorded for this clone. The chain couples TRBV4-2 to TRBJ2-7, with a possible D match to TRBD1 (5 bases). The CDR3 is made up of 15 amino acids. From germline, CDR1 is LGHNA and CDR2 YNFKEQ. V shed 4 bases and J shed 3 bases, with 16 bases lying between them. CDR3 nucleotide sequence: TGTGCCAGCAGCCCGTCCAGGGTTAGGAGCTACGAGCAGTACTTC. Encoded protein: CASSPSRVRSYEQYF.

The V call is TRBV7-2, the J call TRBJ1-3; possible D gene TRBD1, 5 bases. Germline lookup yields CDR1 SGHTA and CDR2 FQGNSA. Trimming removed 2 bases from V and 0 bases from J, with 11 bases in between. This CDR3 is built from 16 residues. The CDR3 here is CASSLTQGSSGNTIYF. In DNA, the CDR3 is TGTGCCAGCAGCTTAACTCAGGGTAGCTCTGGAAACACCATATATTTT.

This chain uses TRBV9 with TRBJ2-7; 7 bases fit TRBD2. V lost 0 bases, J lost 2 bases, and 2 bases stayed unmatched. The CDR3 extends over 14 amino acids. Germline V gives CDR1 SGDLS, CDR2 YYNGEE. The CDR3 is CASSVDGRTYEQYF. The CDR3 bases are TGTGCCAGCAGCGTAGACGGGAGGACCTACGAGCAGTACTTC.

The gene calls are TRBV5-1 and TRBJ2-1, with D uncertain. Trimming stripped 0 bases from V and 4 bases from J, with 8 bases between. CDR1 SGHRS and CDR2 YFSETQ come from the germline V gene. This CDR3 is built from 14 residues. The CDR3 spells CASSLGGEYNEQFF. CDR3 bases: TGCGCCAGCAGCTTGGGTGGAGAATACAATGAGCAGTTCTTC.

The chain links TRBV9 to TRBJ2-7, with 11 positions matching TRBD2. Germline lookup yields CDR1 SGDLS and CDR2 YYNGEE. With 3 bases clipped from V and 4 bases from J, the junction kept 3 bases outside the gene matches. The CDR3 is 14 residues long. Here the CDR3 DNA reads TGTGCCAGCAGCGCTAGCGGGGGGCCGTACGAGCAGTACTTC. Its translation: CASSASGGPYEQYF.

The J gene is TRBJ2-2, the V gene TRBV2; 7 bases fit TRBD2. The germline V gene has CDR1 SNHLY and CDR2 FYNNEI. The CDR3 consists of 16 residues. The J segment lost 0 bases and the V segment lost 4 bases, leaving 5 bases of the junction unmatched. The CDR3 sequence is CASSAEGLANTGELFF. The CDR3 DNA sequence: TGTGCCAGCAGTGCGGAAGGACTAGCGAACACCGGGGAGCTGTTTTTT.